This T cell receptor beta chain was observed in a study of T-cell memory formation after mild COVID-19 (dated by TCRdb to the early 2020s). In terms of the full investigation: TCR sequence clusters from the two donors were found to be largely donor specific. The cohort comprised two young, previously healthy adult volunteers, one female and one male. In a couple of donors, T-cell clones that expanded and contracted after mild COVID-19 were followed by sequencing TCRalpha and TCRbeta repertoires longitudinally. What the study reported, not specific to this receptor: Contracting CD4+ clones turned up mainly in the CM and EM memory subsets, whereas EMRA was where CD8+ clones were enriched. The study covered only a couple of mild cases, and larger cohorts including severe cases with pre-infection samples were considered necessary. Whether the second-wave clones peaking on day 37 were SARS-CoV-2 specific was not confirmed. Balanced CD4/CD8 phenotypes were observed for clones contracting from day 15 to 85, whereas a bias towards CD4+ was observed for a second wave of clones expanding from day 15 to 37. Some responding clones were detected in pre-infection memory, suggesting pre-existing cross-reactive memory T cells joined the SARS-CoV-2 response.

Sequencing instrument: Illumina NovaSeq 6000. TCRalpha and TCRbeta cDNA libraries were constructed by 5'RACE with constant-segment primers, with sample barcodes and unique molecular identifiers being introduced. RNA was extracted from every sample with Trizol reagent. Library amplification was performed in two PCR steps, and a second sample barcode and Illumina TruSeq adapters were introduced in the second step. Sequencing of the libraries was done on an Illumina NovaSeq, producing 2 x 150 bp paired-end reads. As for the authors' bioinformatics: With migec v1.2.7, reads were demultiplexed and then collapsed into UMI-guided consensus sequences. With mixcr v2.1.11, UMI consensuses were aligned to TRA and TRB V and J templates and assembled into clonotypes. Clonotypes were classified as expanded or contracted when called significant by both edgeR and NoisET, with noise models trained on biological replicates. For edgeR calls, the thresholds were a false discovery rate-adjusted p below 0.01 and a log2 fold-change of 1. PCA with hierarchical clustering of max-normalized trajectories of the 1000 most abundant clonotypes was used as exploratory dynamics analysis. Separately sequenced CD4+ and CD8+ repertoires were used to assign a CD4 or CD8 phenotype to each responding clone. TCRdb reprocessed the public reads (quality trimming at Q25 with fastp, clone calling with MiXCR) and kept in-frame beta chains. One record per CDR3 amino acid sequence lists the most common genes and DNA. The V and J calls and clone size are TCRdb's, not the authors'. This sample gives approximately 150,000 distinct CDR3 sequences in total; about 14% of them show up just once. The ten biggest clones cover 13% to 15% of the sample.

Including cysteine and phenylalanine, the CDR3 has 17 amino acids. Left in the record is the CDR3 DNA by itself, 51 bases read in frame from the first base. CDR1 and CDR2 (SEHNR, FQNEAQ) derive from the germline V gene (reference sequence). Trimming removed 2 bases from V and 3 bases from J, leaving 18 bases between the germline ends. PBMCs were isolated by Ficoll-Paque density gradient centrifugation. This clonotype came up a few times. Its recognized antigen is unknown. No base quality information exists; no much larger clone differs at one position. The sequenced material came from PBMCs or a T cell subset sorted from them (not recorded which). The source of this sequence is an adult woman who had mild COVID-19 (a few samples of this study predate the infection). The sample titles of this study are shuffled in the database, so cell type and time point are left out; the donor was told from shared clones. The chain is assembled from TRBV7-9 and TRBJ2-3; 5 matching bases give a weak D call of TRBD1. The DNA sequence reads TGTGCCAGCAGCTTATATCAGGGTCGATCGACGACAGATACGCAGTATTTT. Its protein reads: CASSLYQGRSTTDTQYF.